The 23 T cell receptor beta chains listed next were all sequenced from one sample in a study of shared clonotypes between healthy human individuals. Repertoires were generated with immunoSEQ multiplex PCR, while TCRdb's copy carries only in-frame clones and drops some. The sample has around 550,000 clones; around 96% are singletons. Specimen: naive CD4+ T cells sorted from blood. Documented subset: CD45RA+ positively selected. These receptors originate from a woman under 40 in good health.

V is TRBV5-1 and J is TRBJ1-4; D call uncertain. The CDR3 runs 14 residues. Germline assignment: CDR1 SGHRS and CDR2 YFSETQ. Trimming took off 0 bases at V and 0 bases at J, with 3 bases between the two ends. CDR3 DNA: TGCGCCAGCAGCTTGGAACCAACTAATGAAAAACTGTTTTTT. Amino acids: CASSLEPTNEKLFF.

The chain employs TRBV19 and TRBJ1-5, with TRBD1 as a possible D gene (6 bases). V was clipped by 5 bases and J by 7 bases, with 12 bases between them. The germline V gene has CDR1 LNHDA and CDR2 SQIVND (reference sequence). This CDR3 has 13 residues. In DNA, the CDR3 is TGTGCCAGTAGTCTCAGGGGAGTCCAGCCCCAGCATTTT. Its translation is CASSLRGVQPQHF.

The V call is TRBV6-6, the J call TRBJ1-2; D might be TRBD1 (5 bases). Germline lookup yields CDR1 MNHNY and CDR2 SVGAGI (reference sequence). The V gene lost 5 bases and the J gene lost 3 bases, with 7 bases spanning the gap. This CDR3 is 12 amino acids long. The CDR3 coding sequence is TGTGCCAGCAGTCAACAGGACTATGGCTACACCTTC. Its protein is CASSQQDYGYTF.

The genes are TRBV28 and TRBJ2-1; 10 bases match TRBD1. J was trimmed by 2 bases and V by 6 bases; bases with no gene match: 7. Germline-derived CDR1 and CDR2 are MDHEN and SYDVKM. The CDR3 consists of 16 residues. The CDR3 loop reads CASRTSGTGAYNEQFF. CDR3 in DNA: TGTGCCAGCAGGACATCCGGGACAGGGGCCTACAATGAGCAGTTCTTC.

The chain carries TRBV28 and TRBJ2-1; possible D gene TRBD2, 6 bases. This CDR3 has 15 residues. From germline, CDR1 is MDHEN and CDR2 SYDVKM. Deletions cut 6 bases from V and 4 bases from J, with 16 bases between. The CDR3 DNA reads as TGTGCCAGCAGCGCGGGGCAGGATGAATACAATGAGCAGTTCTTC. Protein: CASSAGQDEYNEQFF.

This rearrangement joins TRBV28 to TRBJ2-7; D unresolved. The CDR3 is 13 amino acids. V was cut by 4 bases and J by 0 bases, with 7 bases left in between. Germline CDR1 is MDHEN and CDR2 is SYDVKM. The DNA of the CDR3 is TGTGCCAGCAGTTACGGACCCTCCTACGAGCAGTACTTC. This gives the protein CASSYGPSYEQYF.

The chain joins TRBV6-5 to TRBJ2-1; D call uncertain. V was pared by 0 bases and J by 3 bases, with 9 bases between. The V gene's germline CDR1 is MNHEY and CDR2 SVGAGI. The CDR3 has 15 residues. The CDR3 sequence: CASSYSQTLYNEQFF. For the CDR3, the DNA is TGTGCCAGCAGTTACTCACAGACCCTCTACAATGAGCAGTTCTTC.

The chain links TRBV18 to TRBJ1-3; the D is unclear. Per the germline V gene, CDR1 is KGHSH and CDR2 is LQKENI. The CDR3 is made up of 17 amino acids. V lost 3 bases and J 0 bases, leaving 15 bases between the germline ends. CDR3 DNA: TGTGCCAGCTCACCGATCGAATTTACGAGCTCTGGAAACACCATATATTTT. Its translation is CASSPIEFTSSGNTIYF.

This rearrangement joins TRBV6-1 to TRBJ2-7; 12 bases are a match to TRBD1. The CDR3 covers 15 residues. CDR1 MNHNS and CDR2 SASEGT come from the germline V gene. V was pared by 3 bases and J by 6 bases, with 6 bases of the junction left unmatched. Written as DNA, the CDR3 is TGTGCCAGCAGTGATTGGGGACAGGGGGCGGGCGAGCAGTACTTC. It yields the protein CASSDWGQGAGEQYF.

This chain links TRBV2 with TRBJ2-3; unclear D gene. Trimming removed 6 bases at V and 10 bases at J, with 11 bases between. From germline, CDR1 is SNHLY and CDR2 FYNNEI. The CDR3 covers 11 residues. The CDR3 DNA reads as TGTGCCAGCAGGGAGAAACAACCGCAGTATTTT. Amino acid sequence: CASREKQPQYF. The entire variable domain, with the rest obtained from reference TRBV2 and TRBJ2-3, is as follows: EPEVTQTPSHQVTQMGQEVILRCVPISNHLYFYWYRQILGQKVEFLVSFYNNEISEKSEIFDDQFSVERPDGSNFTLKIRSTKLEDSAMYFCASREKQPQYFGPGTRLTVL.

For this clone: Other DNA sequences in the same sample also yield this CDR3. The chain uses TRBV7-2 and TRBJ2-7; 11 bases match TRBD2. In germline, CDR1 is SGHTA, CDR2 FQGNSA. CDR3 size: 13 residues. The V segment lost 4 bases and the J segment 6 bases; nucleotides outside the gene matches: 2. The CDR3 nucleotides read TGTGCCAGCAGCTCCGGACTAGCGGGCGAGCAGTACTTC. This codes for CASSSGLAGEQYF.

The V and J genes are TRBV6-6 and TRBJ2-2; perhaps TRBD2 as D (7 bases). Germline assignment: CDR1 MNHNY and CDR2 SVGAGI (reference sequence). V dropped 6 bases and J dropped 6 bases, with 20 bases sitting between them. The CDR3 runs 16 residues. CDR3 residues: CASSHTGGIVPGELFF. CDR3 coding DNA: TGTGCCAGCAGCCACACGGGGGGCATCGTGCCCGGGGAGCTGTTTTTT.

The CDR3 loop is CASSLLGVSGDRRHYGYTF. CDR3 DNA sequence: TGTGCCAGCAGTTTGTTGGGTGTGTCGGGAGACAGGAGACACTATGGCTACACCTTC. The chain carries TRBV27 and TRBJ1-2, with TRBD1 as a possible D gene (6 bases). The V and J ends lost 3 bases and 3 bases respectively, with 26 bases between them. The CDR3 sequence is 19 residues long. Germline values: CDR1 MNHEY, CDR2 SMNVEV (reference sequence).

V and J are TRBV5-4 and TRBJ1-5, with 7 positions matching TRBD1. The length of the CDR3 is 13 residues. J was trimmed by 4 bases and V by 4 bases; bases with no gene match: 2. Germline values: CDR1 SGHNT, CDR2 YYREEE (reference sequence). The CDR3 sequence: CASSQGQNQPQHF. For the CDR3, the DNA is TGTGCCAGCAGCCAGGGACAGAATCAGCCCCAGCATTTT.

V gene TRBV27 combines with J gene TRBJ2-7; D might be TRBD2 (5 bases). V lost 2 bases and J lost 3, with 8 bases in between. Per the germline V gene, CDR1 is MNHEY and CDR2 is SMNVEV (reference sequence). CDR3 length: 13 amino acids. The CDR3 bases are TGTGCCAGCAGTTTAGGACTGAACTACGAGCAGTACTTC. Amino acid sequence: CASSLGLNYEQYF.

The chain combines TRBV4-1 with TRBJ1-5; TRBD1 aligns across 7 bases. Unmatched junction bases numbered 6, after V lost 4 bases and J lost 3 bases. The CDR3 runs 15 residues. From germline, CDR1 is MGHRA and CDR2 YSYEKL. This CDR3 is CASSRATGVNQPQHF. The CDR3 coding sequence is TGCGCCAGCAGCCGAGCTACAGGGGTCAATCAGCCCCAGCATTTT.

CDR3 nucleotide sequence: TGTGCCAGCGCCCGGACAGACGTCTCCTACGAGCAGTACTTC. Translated: CASARTDVSYEQYF. The rearrangement links TRBV6-5 to TRBJ2-7; D may be TRBD1 (6 bases). This CDR3 has 14 amino acids. Trimming took off 8 bases at V and 0 bases at J, with 14 bases between the two ends. Germline-derived CDR1 and CDR2 are MNHEY and SVGAGI.

This clone has a handful of counts. V usage is TRBV30 and J usage is TRBJ2-6; D may be TRBD2 (5 bases). Germline V gene sequence: CDR1 GTSNPN, CDR2 SVGIG (reference sequence). Trimming stripped 0 bases from V and 3 bases from J, with 18 bases between. The CDR3 has 18 residues. The chain's CDR3 is CAWSVLRTLASGANVLTF. DNA of the CDR3: TGTGCCTGGAGTGTACTCAGGACTCTCGCAAGTGGGGCCAACGTCCTGACTTTC.

V and J are TRBV4-1 and TRBJ2-2; D may be TRBD1 (6 bases). Germline values: CDR1 MGHRA, CDR2 YSYEKL. V lost 6 bases to trimming and J lost 2 bases, with 19 bases between them. The CDR3 consists of 17 residues. The CDR3 loop is CASSRYAGQTNTGELFF. CDR3 in DNA: TGCGCCAGCAGTCGCTACGCCGGACAGACTAACACCGGGGAGCTGTTTTTT.

The chain carries TRBV9 and TRBJ2-3; D gene uncertain. The CDR3 sequence is 13 residues long. Germline CDR1 reads SGDLS; CDR2 reads YYNGEE. Trimming stripped 0 bases from V and 6 bases from J, with 8 bases between. CDR3 nucleotides: TGTGCCAGCAGCGTAGGTGTAGGGGATACGCAGTATTTT. It translates to CASSVGVGDTQYF.

This sequence joins TRBV19 and TRBJ2-7; 10 bases map to TRBD2. CDR1 and CDR2 (germline): LNHDA, SQIVND (reference sequence). This CDR3 is 14 amino acids long. The V segment lost 7 bases and the J segment 4 bases; nucleotides outside the gene matches: 7. CDR3 residues: CASKAGGTDYEQYF. CDR3 coding DNA: TGTGCCAGTAAAGCGGGAGGGACGGATTACGAGCAGTACTTC. The full variable domain, rest sourced from reference TRBV19 and TRBJ2-7, is DGGITQSPKYLFRKEGQNVTLSCEQNLNHDAMYWYRQDPGQGLRLIYYSQIVNDFQKGDIAEGYSVSREKKESFPLTVTSAQKNPTAFYLCASKAGGTDYEQYFGPGTRLTVT.

V and J are TRBV9 and TRBJ2-7; TRBD2 might be the D (6 bases). CDR3 size: 16 residues. Germline CDR1 SGDLS, CDR2 YYNGEE. V lost 0 bases and J 3 bases, leaving 16 bases between the germline ends. The CDR3, as DNA: TGTGCCAGCAGCGTAGGCGGACCCGGGACTCTCTACGAGCAGTACTTC. It is translated as CASSVGGPGTLYEQYF.

In its sample, this clone was seen a few times. The chain carries TRBV6-5 and TRBJ2-7; D may be TRBD1 or TRBD2 (5 bases each). Germline CDR1 reads MNHEY; CDR2 reads SVGAGI. V shed 6 bases and J shed 5 bases, with 11 bases lying between them. The CDR3 is made up of 12 amino acids. Written as DNA, the CDR3 is TGTGCCAGCAGCGGGGACCTCGACGAGCAGTACTTC. Residues: CASSGDLDEQYF.